The following is a T cell receptor (beta chain) sequence with its context. What antigen it recognizes has not been identified. No base quality information exists; no much larger clone differs at one position. The CDR3 starts with the cysteine, ends with the phenylalanine, and has 15 residues. Only the CDR3 DNA is retained, 45 bases long and in frame from the first base. The junction shows trimming of 3 bases on V and 6 bases on J, plus 14 bases between the germline ends. CDR1 and CDR2 are read off the germline V gene as MNHNS and SASEGT. In the prospective study, participants were roughly 18 to 100 years old, resided in approximately 25 geographic areas of the United States, and were enrolled through a virtual design. Cohort assignment in the prospective study relied on participant-reported clinical history from a screening survey and a study questionnaire. ImmuneRACE Cohort 3 recovered participants were defined by two consecutive negative NP/OP PCR tests, healthcare professional clearance, or symptom resolution. In the prospective study, mobile phlebotomists collected whole blood, serum and a nasopharyngeal or oropharyngeal swab from each participant. Participants in the prospective study had the option to provide additional blood draws and questionnaires over a roughly 2-month period. Prospective study blood samples were shipped either frozen or at room temperature before DNA extraction.

The sample is drawn from a study of blood T cell repertoires in COVID-19 (dated by TCRdb to 2018 to 2021). Background on the whole study: Samples from collaborators originated in the United States, Italy and Spain and spanned both the acute and convalescent phases of COVID-19. The material from the prospective study consisted of cDNA or gDNA derived from T cells, B-cell-depleted T cells, or PBMCs. Deeply sampled blood TCRbeta repertoires from subjects exposed to, actively infected with, or recovered from COVID-19 were included in the dataset. A freely available public database, intended as a resource for researchers studying the immune response to SARS-CoV-2, is where the repertoires were released. Samples came from the ongoing ImmuneRACE study (first 160 participants) plus 1,254 subjects from 6 global collaborators. Sample metadata almost always included a de-identified subject ID, COVID-19 status, age in years and sex. HLA class I and class II types, where available, came from metadata supplied by the sample provider rather than from assay-based typing.

TCRbeta CDR3 regions were amplified from genomic DNA using the immunoSEQ Assay, a bias-controlled multiplex PCR. Processing in the source paper ran as follows. The number of nucleated cells in each sample was estimated by amplification of reference gene primers within the assay. To quantify the absolute abundance of each unique TCRbeta CDR3 rearrangement, sequence reads were collapsed and filtered. For each sample, productive Simpson clonality was calculated as the square root of Simpson's diversity index across productive rearrangements. Drawn from immuneACCESS, this table holds only the in-frame rearrangements with V and J called that TCRdb kept. Clones are partly lost; checked studies trace under half to an unresolved V gene and leave the rest unexplained. The V and J calls and the clone size are those of that table, but D and trimming were determined from the DNA. In this sample the table shows 90,000 to 120,000 clones, about 86% of which occur a single time. The ten largest clones represent roughly 2.7% of the sample.

General conclusions and limits of the study: The amount of clinical and demographic metadata varied by source and participant and was provided uncurated.

The V and J genes are TRBV6-1 and TRBJ2-2; a weak D assignment points to TRBD1 (6 bases agree). The sequence was collected from a woman aged 45-59 years who had recovered from COVID-19. Sample: PBMCs or T cells enriched from blood (not recorded which). The nucleotides read TGTGCCAGCAGTGACGCCCCGGCAGGGGCCGGGGAGCTGTTTTTT. This translates into CASSDAPAGAGELFF.